The 13 T cell receptor beta chains given below trace back to one sample, sequenced in a study of brain T cells in children with intractable seizures. Profiling relied on immunoSEQ multiplex PCR, and the TCRdb table lists in-frame clones only, not all of them. The sample lists tens of thousands of clones, 80% to 95% occurring once. Sequenced material: peripheral blood, taken at surgery. The receptors were gathered from a girl aged 2-10 years with tuberous sclerosis and intractable seizures.

The rearrangement joins TRBV13 to TRBJ1-2, with D hard to call. Trimming took 2 bases from V and 8 from J, leaving 12 bases between them. Germline CDR1 reads PRHDT; CDR2 reads FYEKMQ (reference sequence). The CDR3 is made up of 13 amino acids. The CDR3 DNA reads TGTGCCAGCAGCTTACCGGGTACGGAGGGCTACACCTTC. It specifies CASSLPGTEGYTF.

This chain uses TRBV6-6 with TRBJ2-5; D is possibly TRBD2 (6 bases). Per the germline V gene, CDR1 is MNHNY and CDR2 is SVGAGI (reference sequence). This CDR3 comprises 16 residues. V shed 4 bases and J shed 2 bases, with 17 bases lying between them. Here the CDR3 DNA reads TGTGCCAGCAGTTCGCGACTAGACGGGGAACAAGAGACCCAGTACTTC. Translation gives CASSSRLDGEQETQYF.

The rearrangement joins TRBV5-5 to TRBJ1-3; tentatively, D is TRBD1 (6 bases). This CDR3 region has 14 residues. Trimming cost V 6 bases and J 2 bases, with 12 bases left between them. Looked up from germline, CDR1 is SGHKS and CDR2 is YYEKEE (reference sequence). The CDR3 region has the DNA TGTGCCAGCACCTCTTCAGGGGCTGGAAACACCATATATTTT. Translating gives CASTSSGAGNTIYF.

The chain links TRBV6-6 to TRBJ2-3, with D hard to call. V lost 3 bases, J lost 0 bases, and 10 bases lay in between. Germline CDR1 reads MNHNY; CDR2 reads SVGAGI (reference sequence). This CDR3 is built from 15 residues. Here the CDR3 reads CASSYGVPSTDTQYF. The CDR3 DNA follows: TGTGCCAGCAGTTATGGAGTGCCTAGCACAGATACGCAGTATTTT.

This clone was detected a few times. The genes are TRBV6-4 and TRBJ2-2; the match to TRBD1 covers 7 bases. CDR1 is MRHNA and CDR2 is SNTAGT in the germline V gene. This CDR3 has 14 residues. V was clipped by 0 bases and J by 5 bases; unmatched bases: 0. The CDR3 DNA sequence: TGTGCCAGCAGTGACTCGACAGGGACCGGGGAGCTGTTTTTT. Translated: CASSDSTGTGELFF.

The chain has TRBV4-1 and TRBJ2-6, with D maybe TRBD2 (5 bases). Trimming shortened V by 1 base and J by 2 bases, and 6 bases separated the two germline ends. Looked up from germline, CDR1 is MGHRA and CDR2 is YSYEKL. The CDR3 has 15 amino acids. The CDR3 protein is CASSQARAGANVLTF. CDR3 nucleotides: TGCGCCAGCAGCCAAGCGCGGGCTGGGGCCAACGTCCTGACTTTC.

The chain recombines TRBV19 with TRBJ2-1; 8 bases fit TRBD2. Losses at the gene ends were 4 bases for V and 3 bases for J; bases not matched to a gene: 8. Germline-derived CDR1 and CDR2 are LNHDA and SQIVND (reference sequence). The CDR3 has 16 amino acids. In DNA, the CDR3 is TGTGCCAGTAGTACTCTCGGCGGGGGGTACTACAATGAGCAGTTCTTC. Its translation: CASSTLGGGYYNEQFF.

The gene calls are TRBV18 and TRBJ1-5; D unresolved. V was pared by 3 bases and J by 3 bases, with 6 bases between. CDR1 KGHSH and CDR2 LQKENI come from the germline V gene. CDR3 length: 13 amino acids. In DNA form, the CDR3 reads TGTGCCAGCTCACCGGCTGACAATCAGCCCCAGCATTTT. Translation: CASSPADNQPQHF.

V usage is TRBV6-5 and J usage is TRBJ1-5; D is ambiguous. The CDR3 sequence is 13 residues long. V lost 2 bases, J lost 5 bases, and 7 bases lay in between. The germline V gene encodes CDR1 MNHEY and CDR2 SVGAGI. The CDR3 bases are TGTGCCAGCAGTTACAATGAGGATCAGCCCCAGCATTTT. Protein product: CASSYNEDQPQHF.

The genes are TRBV5-1 and TRBJ1-1, with 7 bases lining up with TRBD1. After removal of 0 bases from V and 5 bases from J, the junction contained 7 bases not matched to a gene. CDR3 length: 15 amino acids. The germline CDR1 and CDR2 sequences are SGHRS and YFSETQ. CDR3 sequence (DNA): TGCGCCAGCAGCTTGGACAGGGGAGGGTATACTGAAGCTTTCTTT. This encodes CASSLDRGGYTEAFF.

The V and J genes are TRBV3-1 (or the pseudogene TRBV3-2) and TRBJ1-2, with 8 bases aligning to TRBD1. Losses at the gene ends were 5 bases for V and 9 bases for J; bases not matched to a gene: 11. The CDR3 covers 14 residues. The germline V gene encodes CDR1 LGHDT and CDR2 YNNKEL (reference sequence). The CDR3 sequence: CASSSGQAQESYTF. The CDR3 coding sequence is TGTGCCAGCAGCTCGGGACAGGCCCAAGAAAGCTACACCTTC.

V gene TRBV3-1 (or the pseudogene TRBV3-2) combines with J gene TRBJ2-1; maybe TRBD2 (6 bases). The germline V and J ends were trimmed by 5 bases and 6 bases, with 26 bases remaining between them. The germline CDR1 and CDR2 sequences are LGHDT and YNNKEL (reference sequence). CDR3 length equals 18 residues. CDR3 DNA sequence: TGTGCCAGCAGCACCCGCCCTCTTGACATTTTGGGGGGCAATGAGCAGTTCTTC. Translation gives CASSTRPLDILGGNEQFF.

This rearrangement joins TRBV7-2 to TRBJ2-1, with D possibly matching TRBD2 (5 bases). V shed 5 bases and J shed 10 bases, with 12 bases lying between them. The length of the CDR3 is 12 residues. The germline CDR1 and CDR2 sequences are SGHTA and FQGNSA. The CDR3 protein is CASSAGVGEQFF. CDR3 bases: TGTGCCAGCAGCGCCGGGGTTGGCGAGCAGTTCTTC.